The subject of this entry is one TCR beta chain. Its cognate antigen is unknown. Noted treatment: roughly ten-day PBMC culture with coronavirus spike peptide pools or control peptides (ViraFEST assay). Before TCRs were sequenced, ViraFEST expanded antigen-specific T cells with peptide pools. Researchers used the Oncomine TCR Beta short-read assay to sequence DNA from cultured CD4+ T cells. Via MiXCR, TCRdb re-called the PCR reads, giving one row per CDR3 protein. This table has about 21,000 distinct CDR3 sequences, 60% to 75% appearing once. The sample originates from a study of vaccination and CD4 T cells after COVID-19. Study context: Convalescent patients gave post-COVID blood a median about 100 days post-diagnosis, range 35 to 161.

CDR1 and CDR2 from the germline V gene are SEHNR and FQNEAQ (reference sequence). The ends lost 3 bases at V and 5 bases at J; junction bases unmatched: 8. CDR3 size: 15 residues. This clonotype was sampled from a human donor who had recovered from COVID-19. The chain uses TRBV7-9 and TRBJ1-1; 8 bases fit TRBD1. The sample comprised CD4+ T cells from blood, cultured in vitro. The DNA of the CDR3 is TGTGCCAGCAGCTTCCGCCAGGGGGCAGATACTGAAGCTTTCTTT. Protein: CASSFRQGADTEAFF.